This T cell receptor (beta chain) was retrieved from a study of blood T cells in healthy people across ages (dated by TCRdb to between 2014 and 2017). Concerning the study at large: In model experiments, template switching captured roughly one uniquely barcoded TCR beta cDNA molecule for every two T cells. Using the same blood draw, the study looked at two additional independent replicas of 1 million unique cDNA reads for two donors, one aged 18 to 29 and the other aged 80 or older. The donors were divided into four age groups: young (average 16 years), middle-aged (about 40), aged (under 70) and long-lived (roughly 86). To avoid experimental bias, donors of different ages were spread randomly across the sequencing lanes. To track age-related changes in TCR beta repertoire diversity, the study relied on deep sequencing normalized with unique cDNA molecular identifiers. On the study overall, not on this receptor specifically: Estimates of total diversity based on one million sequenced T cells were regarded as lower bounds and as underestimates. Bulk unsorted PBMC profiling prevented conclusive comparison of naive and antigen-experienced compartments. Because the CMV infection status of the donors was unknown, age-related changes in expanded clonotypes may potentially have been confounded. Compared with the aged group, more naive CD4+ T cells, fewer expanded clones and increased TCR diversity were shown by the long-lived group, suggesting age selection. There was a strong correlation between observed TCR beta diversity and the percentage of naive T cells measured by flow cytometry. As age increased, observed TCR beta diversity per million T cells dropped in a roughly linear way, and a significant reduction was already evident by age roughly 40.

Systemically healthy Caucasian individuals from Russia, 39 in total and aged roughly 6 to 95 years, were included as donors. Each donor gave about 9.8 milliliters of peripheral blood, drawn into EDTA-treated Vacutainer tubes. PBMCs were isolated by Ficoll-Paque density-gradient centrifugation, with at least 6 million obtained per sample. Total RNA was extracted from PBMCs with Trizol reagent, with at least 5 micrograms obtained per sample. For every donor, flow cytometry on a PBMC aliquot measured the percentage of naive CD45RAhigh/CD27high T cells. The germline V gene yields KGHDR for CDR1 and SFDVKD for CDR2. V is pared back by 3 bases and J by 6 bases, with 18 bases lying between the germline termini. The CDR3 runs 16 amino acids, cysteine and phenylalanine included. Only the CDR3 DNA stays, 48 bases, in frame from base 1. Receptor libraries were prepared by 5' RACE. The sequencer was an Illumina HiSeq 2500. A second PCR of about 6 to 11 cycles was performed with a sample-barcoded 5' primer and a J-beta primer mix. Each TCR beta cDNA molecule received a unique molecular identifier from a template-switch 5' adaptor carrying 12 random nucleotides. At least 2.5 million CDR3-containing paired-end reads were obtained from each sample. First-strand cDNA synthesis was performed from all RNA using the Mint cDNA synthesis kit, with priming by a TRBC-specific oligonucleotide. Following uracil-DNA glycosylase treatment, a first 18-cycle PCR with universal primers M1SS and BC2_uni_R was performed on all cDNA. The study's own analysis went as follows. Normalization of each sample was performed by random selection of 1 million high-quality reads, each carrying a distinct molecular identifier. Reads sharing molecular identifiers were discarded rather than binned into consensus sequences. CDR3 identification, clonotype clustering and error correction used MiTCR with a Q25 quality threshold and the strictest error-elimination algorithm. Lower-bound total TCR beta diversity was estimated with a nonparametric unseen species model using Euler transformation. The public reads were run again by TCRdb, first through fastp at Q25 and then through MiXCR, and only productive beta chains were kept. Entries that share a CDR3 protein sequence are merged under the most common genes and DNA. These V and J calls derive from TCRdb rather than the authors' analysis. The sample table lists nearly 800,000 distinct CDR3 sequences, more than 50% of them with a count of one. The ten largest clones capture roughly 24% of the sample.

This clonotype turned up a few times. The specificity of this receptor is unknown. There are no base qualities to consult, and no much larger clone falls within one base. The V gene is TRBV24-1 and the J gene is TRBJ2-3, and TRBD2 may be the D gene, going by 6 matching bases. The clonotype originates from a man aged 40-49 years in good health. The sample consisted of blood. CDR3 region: CATSDPTSRVSDTQYF. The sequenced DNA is TGTGCCACCAGTGATCCTACTAGCCGGGTATCTGATACGCAGTATTTT.